This note documents a single TCR beta chain sequence. The antigen this receptor binds is unknown. No per-base quality is available; no much larger clone lies one base away. Library creation used the immunoSEQ multiplex PCR assay. The deep sequencing platform assayed some 98,000 TCR templates per sample. Genomic DNA extracted from sorted T cells was the material used for TCRbeta CDR3 sequencing. Turning to the authors' computational methods: The R programming language was used for the clonal analysis of the TCRbeta CDR3 data. Alloreactive CD4+ and CD8+ clones were defined by comparing unstimulated samples with post-reaction CFSE-low samples. Alloreactive CD4+ clones were assigned to regulatory or non-regulatory origin by matching sequences to sorted unstimulated Treg and non-Treg repertoires. TCRdb retrieved this table from immuneACCESS and kept in-frame rearrangements only. Not all clones are present; in checked studies, unresolved V genes account for under half, and no reason is known for the remainder. V, J and clone size are those of that table, while D and trimming were read from the DNA. Here the sample has about 87,000 clones; roughly 87% occur a single time. The ten largest clones add up to roughly 1.5% of the sample.

TCRbeta CDR3 sequencing was performed on sorted unstimulated T cells and on proliferating T cells recovered from mixed lymphocyte reactions. Fresh whole blood from over 8 HLA-typed healthy donors was used to isolate PBMCs. To map where alloreactive clones came from, unstimulated CD4+ regulatory T cells were FACS-sorted. This sample is part of a study of siplizumab effects on memory and regulatory T cells (dated by TCRdb to the late 2010s). As for the study more broadly: The study examined how the anti-CD2 antibody siplizumab affects alloreactive T-cell subsets in allogeneic mixed lymphocyte reactions built from human PBMCs.

There are 15 amino acids in the CDR3, from cysteine to phenylalanine inclusive. Only the CDR3 region is kept as DNA, spanning 45 bases read in frame from base 1. In the germline V gene, CDR1 corresponds to SGHRS and CDR2 to YFSETQ. Relative to germline, V is 3 bases shorter and J is 8 bases shorter, with 20 bases between their ends. Study-wide conclusions, independent of this receptor: Among mappable alloreactive CD4+ clones, an average Treg-derived fraction of 68.8% was observed with siplizumab, compared with approximately 25% in control reactions. Roughly 80-97% of proliferating CD4+ or CD8+ clones could not be assigned a naive or memory phenotype. Greater diversity appeared to be present in unstimulated naive T cells than in memory T cells, and a substantial contribution to the alloresponse seemed to be made by naive cells. Siplizumab significantly lowered the cumulative frequency of alloreactive sequences that could be traced to unstimulated CD4+ memory T cells. Because sequences at frequencies below about 10^-5 were poorly captured, only a minor fraction of alloreactive clones could be mapped back to unstimulated subsets. The suppressive function of proliferating Tregs from siplizumab cultures was not functionally confirmed.

The source of this sequence is a human donor in good health. The sample taken for sequencing was Tregs sorted from blood. The rearranged segments are TRBV5-1 and TRBJ1-2, with no confidently assigned D gene. The CDR3 protein sequence reads: CASSWAPTENRGYTF. The bases read TGCGCCAGCAGCTGGGCCCCAACAGAAAACCGGGGCTACACCTTC.